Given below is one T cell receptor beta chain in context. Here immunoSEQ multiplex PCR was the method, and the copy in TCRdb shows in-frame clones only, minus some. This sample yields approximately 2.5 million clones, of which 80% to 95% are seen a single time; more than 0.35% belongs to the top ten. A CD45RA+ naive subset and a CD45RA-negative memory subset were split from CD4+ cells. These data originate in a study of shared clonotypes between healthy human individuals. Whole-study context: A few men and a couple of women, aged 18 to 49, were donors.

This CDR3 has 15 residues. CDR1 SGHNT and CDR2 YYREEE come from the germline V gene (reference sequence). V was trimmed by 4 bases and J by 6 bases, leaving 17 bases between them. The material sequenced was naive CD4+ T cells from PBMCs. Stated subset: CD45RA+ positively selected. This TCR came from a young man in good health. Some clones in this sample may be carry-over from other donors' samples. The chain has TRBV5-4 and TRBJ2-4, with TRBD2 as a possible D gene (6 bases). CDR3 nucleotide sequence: TGTGCCAGCAGCCCCGCGGGCGGGATGGGAAACATTCAGTACTTC. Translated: CASSPAGGMGNIQYF.